This entry features one T cell receptor beta chain sequence. This sample stems from a study of blood T cell repertoires in COVID-19. Trimming cost V 0 bases and J 9 bases; bases outside gene matches: 2. Germline CDR1 reads SGDLS; CDR2 reads YYNGEE. The CDR3 sequence is 13 residues long. Generated by immunoSEQ multiplex PCR, the TCRdb table keeps only in-frame clones and is missing some. Here the sample spans about 68,000 clones, roughly 84% being singletons. The V and J genes are TRBV9 and TRBJ1-1; TRBD1 matches 10 bases. Input material: peripheral blood. This receptor was obtained from a man aged 50 to 59 with active COVID-19. CDR3 nucleotide sequence: TGTGCCAGCAGCGTAGTAGACAGGGGGCAAGCTTTCTTT. Encoded protein: CASSVVDRGQAFF.